A selection of T cell receptor beta chains follows, all from one sample in a study of cytomegalovirus exposure and HLA in healthy donors. The data were produced by immunoSEQ multiplex PCR, yet TCRdb's version contains in-frame clones alone and is incomplete. Of roughly 150,000 clones listed, roughly 70% are singletons. The sample comprised PBMCs. These receptors were collected from a woman younger than 30 in good health and CMV-seropositive. The CDR3 runs from the conserved cysteine through the conserved F or W. The order of the fields is clone size, V gene, D gene, J gene, CDR3 protein, CDR3 DNA. D genes are given only for firm matches. Not every row has a clone size; where given, it reads once, few, many or a size class.

>few|TRBV28|.|TRBJ2-6
CASSFLSGANVLTF
TGTGCCAGCAGTTTTCTATCTGGGGCCAACGTCCTGACTTTC
>.|TRBV7-9|.|TRBJ2-7
CASSLAGNLIREQYF
TGTGCCAGCAGCTTAGCCGGGAATCTTATTCGCGAGCAGTACTTC
>.|TRBV11-2|.|TRBJ1-6
CASSLGQSSYNSPLHF
TGTGCCAGCAGCCTCGGACAGAGCTCCTATAATTCACCCCTCCACTTT
>.|TRBV11-1|TRBD2|TRBJ2-1
CASSLGFAGGRRYNEQFF
TGTGCCAGCAGCTTAGGTTTTGCGGGGGGGCGACGATACAATGAGCAGTTCTTC
>.|TRBV5-4|TRBD1|TRBJ2-7
CASSLEGQGSEYEQYF
TGTGCCAGCAGCTTGGAGGGACAGGGAAGTGAATACGAGCAGTACTTC
>.|TRBV19|.|TRBJ2-5
CASSEAAGTQETQYF
TGTGCCAGTAGTGAGGCGGCGGGTACCCAAGAGACCCAGTACTTC
>.|TRBV2|.|TRBJ1-5
CASRAGEQPQHF
TGTGCCAGCAGGGCAGGGGAACAGCCCCAGCATTTT
>once|TRBV28|TRBD1|TRBJ1-1
CASSPGGGPRAFF
TGTGCCAGCAGTCCAGGAGGGGGCCCGAGGGCTTTCTTT
>.|TRBV28|TRBD1|TRBJ2-7
CASNEAQGAGYEQYF
TGTGCCAGCAACGAAGCGCAGGGGGCGGGGTACGAGCAGTACTTC
>.|TRBV7-9|TRBD1|TRBJ2-7
CASSSGQGDYEQYF
TGTGCCAGCAGCTCGGGACAGGGGGACTACGAGCAGTACTTC
>.|TRBV30|TRBD1|TRBJ1-3
CAWSQTGSGNTIYF
TGTGCCTGGAGTCAGACAGGGAGTGGAAACACCATATATTTT
>few|TRBV14|.|TRBJ1-1
CASSPTGRKAFF
TGTGCCAGCAGCCCCACGGGAAGGAAGGCTTTCTTT
>.|TRBV5-1|.|TRBJ2-1
CASSPGTSPEQFF
TGCGCCAGCAGCCCGGGAACTAGTCCGGAGCAGTTCTTC
>.|TRBV19|.|TRBJ2-7
CASSGGDRVFDEQYF
TGTGCCAGCTCGGGGGGGGACAGGGTTTTCGACGAGCAGTACTTC
>.|TRBV7-2|TRBD1|TRBJ1-4
CASSSTGTGGLNEKLFF
TGTGCCAGCAGCTCAACCGGGACAGGGGGCTTAAATGAAAAACTGTTTTTT
>.|TRBV6-5|.|TRBJ1-5
CASILGQHNQPQHF
TGTGCCAGCATCCTCGGACAGCACAATCAGCCCCAGCATTTT
>.|TRBV4-3|.|TRBJ2-7
CASSQDQGREQYF
TGCGCCAGCAGCCAAGACCAGGGCAGGGAGCAGTACTTC
>.|TRBV27|.|TRBJ2-5
CASSQGVTQYF
TGTGCCAGCAGTCAGGGCGTGACCCAGTACTTC
>.|TRBV7-6|TRBD2|TRBJ2-1
CAIVPPGLAGGRLYNEQFF
TGTGCCATCGTACCTCCGGGACTAGCGGGGGGCCGACTTTACAATGAGCAGTTCTTC
>.|TRBV5-4|.|TRBJ2-7
CASSLSRTYEQYF
TGTGCCAGCAGCTTGTCCAGAACCTACGAGCAGTACTTC
>few|TRBV11-3|.|TRBJ2-3
CASSLTGSTDTQYF
TGTGCCAGCAGCTTAACGGGGAGCACAGATACGCAGTATTTT
>few|TRBV9|.|TRBJ2-3
CASNSAGAVTDTQYF
TGTGCCAGCAACTCTGCGGGGGCCGTCACAGATACGCAGTATTTT
>once|TRBV9|.|TRBJ2-3
CASSGDPRTDTQYF
TGTGCCAGCAGCGGAGACCCCAGGACAGATACGCAGTATTTT
>.|TRBV13|.|TRBJ2-2
CASSLGAGTGELFF
TGTGCCAGCAGCTTAGGTGCAGGCACCGGGGAGCTGTTTTTT
>.|TRBV5-4|TRBD2|TRBJ2-1
CASRSAGGLFIPLNEQFF
TGTGCCAGCAGGTCGGCGGGGGGGCTATTTATCCCCCTAAATGAGCAGTTCTTC
>.|TRBV5-6|.|TRBJ1-6
CASSFNRVSYNSPLHF
TGTGCCAGCAGCTTTAACAGGGTCTCCTATAATTCACCCCTCCACTTT
>.|TRBV11-2|TRBD2|TRBJ2-5
CASSWTSGGGETQYF
TGTGCCAGCAGCTGGACTAGCGGGGGGGGTGAGACCCAGTACTTC
>.|TRBV7-2|TRBD1|TRBJ1-5
CASSLEGQGANQPQHF
TGTGCCAGCAGCTTAGAGGGGCAGGGGGCAAATCAGCCCCAGCATTTT